The 13 T cell receptor beta chains reported below all come from one sample, sequenced in a study of blood T cell dynamics during melanoma immunotherapy. TCRdb's copy holds only in-frame clones and misses some; the assay was immunoSEQ multiplex PCR. Among 4,900 or so clones listed, approximately 91% were seen once. Noted time point: week 3, after first cycle of checkpoint inhibitor. The specimen was blood, collected from a patient treated with checkpoint blockade. The receptors shown here come from a human donor with melanoma.

V and J are TRBV11-2 and TRBJ1-2; D call uncertain. Germline CDR1 is SGHAT and CDR2 is FQNNGV. This CDR3 is 12 amino acids long. The V gene lost 0 bases and the J gene lost 5 bases, with 4 bases spanning the gap. The CDR3 reads CASSLEAYGYTF. The DNA of the CDR3 is TGTGCCAGCAGCTTAGAGGCGTATGGCTACACCTTC.

The chain joins TRBV7-2 to TRBJ2-5; weak D call: TRBD2 (5 bases). The CDR3 sequence is 13 residues long. With 3 bases removed from V and 5 bases from J, the gap between germline ends came to 10 bases. Germline CDR1 is SGHTA and CDR2 is FQGNSA. The CDR3 here is CASSFPAGETQYF. CDR3 DNA: TGTGCCAGCAGCTTCCCGGCGGGCGAGACCCAGTACTTC.

As DNA, the CDR3 is TGTGCCAGCAGCATCCCCGGGATCCCCAATGGAAACACCATATATTTT. Protein: CASSIPGIPNGNTIYF. The chain links TRBV7-2 to TRBJ1-3, with D unresolved. Trimming pared 5 bases from V and 3 bases from J, leaving 17 bases between. CDR1 and CDR2 from the germline V gene are SGHTA and FQGNSA. The CDR3 is 16 amino acids.

The V gene is TRBV5-8, the J gene TRBJ1-3; D unclear. Germline CDR1 SGHTS, CDR2 YDEGEE. The CDR3 spans 15 residues. The V end was cut by 1 base, the J end by 5 bases, with 13 bases between. CDR3 sequence: CASSLTSGTRNTIYF. As DNA, the CDR3 is TGTGCCAGCAGCTTGACGTCAGGCACTAGAAACACCATATATTTT.

The rearrangement links TRBV6-1 to TRBJ2-1; 12 positions match TRBD2. The CDR3 has 14 residues. The germline V gene has CDR1 MNHNS and CDR2 SASEGT. J gave up 8 bases and V 5 bases, and 4 bases lay outside the gene matches. DNA for the CDR3: TGTGCCAGCAGTCTGACTAGCGGGAGACATGAGCAGTTCTTC. Amino acids: CASSLTSGRHEQFF.

This rearrangement joins TRBV19 to TRBJ1-2, with 7 bases aligning to TRBD1. The CDR3 extends over 13 amino acids. V lost 7 bases and J lost 8; bases outside the gene matches: 10. Germline assignment: CDR1 LNHDA and CDR2 SQIVND (reference sequence). CDR3 nucleotides: TGTGCCAGTACCCTCACAGGGGCGGGAGGCTACACCTTC. This encodes CASTLTGAGGYTF.

There are a few counts of this clone. The genes are TRBV7-4 and TRBJ2-5, with D hard to call. Germline V gene lookup returns CDR1 SGHVT and CDR2 SQSDAQ. V lost 3 bases and J lost 2, with 16 bases in between. This CDR3 comprises 16 residues. The CDR3 loop is CASSFYGPTAQETQYF. CDR3 DNA sequence: TGTGCCAGCAGCTTTTACGGCCCGACGGCGCAAGAGACCCAGTACTTC.

This rearrangement joins TRBV4-1 to TRBJ2-5; TRBD1 might be the D (5 bases). The germline CDR1 and CDR2 sequences are MGHRA and YSYEKL. V dropped 4 bases and J dropped 1 base, with 13 bases sitting between them. The CDR3 sequence is 15 residues long. In nucleotides, the CDR3 is TGCGCCAGCAGCCTTGGGGTAGGGGCCCAAGAGACCCAGTACTTC. Translated: CASSLGVGAQETQYF.

This rearrangement joins TRBV7-2 to TRBJ1-3; 7 bases are shared with TRBD1. With 1 base clipped from V and 0 bases from J, the junction kept 3 bases outside the gene matches. This CDR3 contains 16 residues. Germline V gives CDR1 SGHTA, CDR2 FQGNSA. DNA of the CDR3: TGTGCCAGCAGCTTAGGGACAGGTTACTCTGGAAACACCATATATTTT. It translates to CASSLGTGYSGNTIYF.

Judged by abundance, this clone is hyperexpanded. J is TRBJ1-5 and V is TRBV5-8; 8 nucleotides match TRBD1. Germline CDR1 and CDR2: SGHTS and YDEGEE. V lost 5 bases, J lost 5 bases, and 6 bases stayed unmatched. CDR3 length: 14 residues. The CDR3 DNA is TGTGCCAGCAGGGACGGGACAGGCTATCAGCCCCAGCATTTT. It yields the protein CASRDGTGYQPQHF.

The chain has TRBV7-2 and TRBJ2-3; a weak D match, TRBD2 (6 bases). Germline loops: CDR1 SGHTA, CDR2 FQGNSA. V lost 8 bases and J lost 2, with 14 bases in between. The length of the CDR3 is 14 residues. CDR3 sequence: CASSGAGITDTQYF. The DNA for the CDR3 is TGTGCCAGCTCCGGGGCGGGGATCACAGATACGCAGTATTTT.

This sequence joins TRBV7-2 and TRBJ1-2; unclear D gene. V lost 10 bases and J 4 bases, leaving 7 bases between the germline ends. CDR1 is SGHTA and CDR2 is FQGNSA in the germline V gene. The CDR3 extends over 10 amino acids. CDR3 loop: CATRPYGYTF. The CDR3 DNA sequence: TGTGCCACCAGACCCTATGGCTACACCTTC.

The gene calls are TRBV5-1 and TRBJ2-7, with 14 nucleotides matching TRBD2. Per the germline V gene, CDR1 is SGHRS and CDR2 is YFSETQ. V lost 3 bases and J lost 4; bases outside the gene matches: 3. CDR3 size: 15 residues. Here the CDR3 DNA reads TGCGCCAGCAGCTACGGGACTAGCGGGAGTTACGAGCAGTACTTC. It specifies CASSYGTSGSYEQYF.